This entry lists 29 T cell receptor beta chains sequenced from one sample in a study of CXCR3-negative and CXCR3-positive naive CD8 T cells (dated by TCRdb to about 2019). Overall results and qualifications from the work: TRB CDR3s from CXCR3-positive naive cells showed higher hydrophobicity (lower Kidera factor 4), lower energy, and higher strength and volume indices than CXCR3-negative naive cells.

TCRdb names NextSeq 550 as the instrument used. The Human TCR Profiling Kit (MiLaboratory) was used to make UMI-labeled 5' RACE TRB cDNA libraries. Each CDR3 protein sequence appears as one entry after TCRdb reprocessed the reads, and no DNA is included. The table of this sample itemizes under 75,000 distinct CDR3 sequences. In total, the top ten clones hold approximately 0.72% of the sample. No antigen has been identified for these receptors. The material sequenced was naive CXCR3+ CD8+ T cells from blood. The sample's cell subset or site label, in plain terms: CD45RO-CCR7+CD27+CD95- naive CD8+ T cells expressing CXCR3 (TNR3+). These receptors all come from a human donor in good health. Some clones in this sample may be carry-over from other donors' samples.

The chain employs TRBV30 and TRBJ1-5; TCRdb's D call of TRBD1 is untestable without DNA. The length of the CDR3 is 13 residues. From germline, CDR1 is GTSNPN and CDR2 SVGIG (reference sequence). The CDR3 region is CAWSPNQGQPQHF.

V gene TRBV20-1 combines with J gene TRBJ2-1; TCRdb indicates TRBD1, and absent DNA this call remains unverified. CDR3 length equals 13 residues. CDR1 and CDR2 from the germline V gene are DFQATT and SNEGSKA (reference sequence). CDR3: CSGGTGDHNEQFF.

The rearrangement joins TRBV7-6 to TRBJ1-5; the TCRdb call, TRBD1, lacks DNA for checking. Germline CDR1 and CDR2: SGHVS and FNYEAQ. The CDR3 loop spans 15 amino acids. Here the CDR3 reads CASSLGQGLYQPQHF. Full variable domain (missing parts from reference TRBV7-6 and TRBJ1-5): GAGVSQSPRYKVTKRGQDVALRCDPISGHVSLYWYRQALGQGPEFLTYFNYEAQQDKSGLPNDRFSAERPEGSISTLTIQRTEQRDSAMYRCASSLGQGLYQPQHFGDGTRLSIL.

The chain couples TRBV27 to TRBJ2-3. There are 12 residues in the CDR3. Germline CDR1 is MNHEY and CDR2 is SMNVEV (reference sequence). The CDR3 spells CASSTSAGTQYF.

The rearrangement links TRBV7-6 to TRBJ2-3; the TCRdb call, TRBD1, lacks DNA for checking. The germline gives CDR1 SGHVS, CDR2 FNYEAQ. The length of the CDR3 is 16 residues. CDR3 protein: CASSLAGGQGADTQYF.

The genes are TRBV28 and TRBJ1-3; no DNA is available, so the TRBD1 call from TCRdb remains unchecked. Germline CDR1 and CDR2: MDHEN and SYDVKM. The CDR3 contains 15 residues. The CDR3 loop reads CASSWDRGRENTIYF.

The chain has TRBV6-4 and TRBJ2-1; TCRdb picks TRBD2, but there is no DNA to check that call. Germline CDR1 MRHNA, CDR2 SNTAGT. The CDR3 consists of 12 residues. The CDR3 loop reads CASSTGGDEQFF.

The J gene is TRBJ2-3, the V gene TRBV19. Germline assignment: CDR1 LNHDA and CDR2 SQIVND (reference sequence). There are 13 residues in the CDR3. CDR3 in amino acids: CASSGSSAGTQYF.

The genes are TRBV27 and TRBJ2-3. The CDR3 consists of 11 residues. Per the germline V gene, CDR1 is MNHEY and CDR2 is SMNVEV (reference sequence). CDR3 amino acids: CASRVSDTQYF.

V and J are TRBV29-1 and TRBJ2-7; without DNA, the TCRdb call of TRBD1 cannot be checked. Germline CDR1 is SQVTM and CDR2 is ANQGSEA. This CDR3 has 13 residues. The CDR3 spells CSVRTGSNYEQYF.

This chain connects TRBV7-2 to TRBJ2-3; TCRdb's assignment of TRBD1 cannot be checked, as there is no DNA. The V gene's germline CDR1 is SGHTA and CDR2 FQGNSA. The CDR3 spans 15 residues. CDR3 sequence reads: CASSFYQGMSDTQYF.

This chain connects TRBV29-1 to TRBJ2-1. This CDR3 contains 13 residues. Germline values: CDR1 SQVTM, CDR2 ANQGSEA. The CDR3 loop reads CSPRAISYNEQFF.

The CDR3 loop is CASSPPGRGDYGYTF. The rearrangement uses TRBV7-9 and TRBJ1-2. Per the germline V gene, CDR1 is SEHNR and CDR2 is FQNEAQ (reference sequence). CDR3 length: 15 residues.

The chain has TRBV28 and TRBJ2-4; TCRdb reports TRBD2, a call that lacks DNA to check it against. This CDR3 has 14 amino acids. Germline assignment: CDR1 MDHEN and CDR2 SYDVKM. The CDR3 sequence: CASSLTGLAGEKYF. Full variable domain (rest looked up from reference TRBV28 and TRBJ2-4): DVKVTQSSRYLVKRTGEKVFLECVQDMDHENMFWYRQDPGLGLRLIYFSYDVKMKEKGDIPEGYSVSREKKERFSLILESASTNQTSMYLCASSLTGLAGEKYFGAGTRLSVL.

This chain joins TRBV5-1 and TRBJ2-7; the TCRdb call, TRBD1, lacks DNA for checking. Germline CDR1 SGHRS, CDR2 YFSETQ. The CDR3 consists of 16 residues. The CDR3 is CASSLGDRGFTYEQYF.

This chain links TRBV28 with TRBJ2-1; as DNA is missing, the TRBD1 call by TCRdb cannot be tested. Germline values: CDR1 MDHEN, CDR2 SYDVKM. The CDR3 length is 13 residues. This CDR3 is CASSHTGYNEQFF.

This chain joins TRBV20-1 and TRBJ2-1. Germline V gives CDR1 DFQATT, CDR2 SNEGSKA (reference sequence). The CDR3 is 11 amino acids. The CDR3 sequence is CSARDGSKQFF.

The V and J genes are TRBV7-6 and TRBJ1-1; TCRdb picks TRBD1, but there is no DNA to check that call. Germline loops: CDR1 SGHVS, CDR2 FNYEAQ. CDR3 length: 16 amino acids. CDR3 region: CASSLVGVGLRAEAFF. The variable domain in full, completed from reference TRBV7-6 and TRBJ1-1, reads GAGVSQSPRYKVTKRGQDVALRCDPISGHVSLYWYRQALGQGPEFLTYFNYEAQQDKSGLPNDRFSAERPEGSISTLTIQRTEQRDSAMYRCASSLVGVGLRAEAFFGQGTRLTVV.

The gene calls are TRBV29-1 and TRBJ2-1; as DNA is missing, the TRBD2 call by TCRdb cannot be tested. Germline loops: CDR1 SQVTM, CDR2 ANQGSEA. This CDR3 comprises 15 residues. CDR3: CSVEGAGGEVDEQFF.

The rearrangement joins TRBV7-9 to TRBJ2-7; the D call from TCRdb, TRBD1, cannot be confirmed without DNA. This CDR3 comprises 12 residues. Germline CDR1 and CDR2: SEHNR and FQNEAQ (reference sequence). CDR3 sequence reads: CASRRGTEEQYF.

This chain uses TRBV29-1 with TRBJ2-7. This CDR3 has 12 residues. Germline CDR1 and CDR2: SQVTM and ANQGSEA. The CDR3 region is CSVEAAAYEQYF.

V gene TRBV30 combines with J gene TRBJ2-7. The CDR3 has 11 amino acids. Looked up from germline, CDR1 is GTSNPN and CDR2 is SVGIG (reference sequence). CDR3 sequence reads: CAWSQIYEQYF.

The J gene is TRBJ2-3, the V gene TRBV12-3 or TRBV12-4; lacking DNA, the TRBD1 call made by TCRdb goes unchecked. The CDR3 consists of 14 residues. The CDR3 here is CASSLGGVGDTQYF.

The chain employs TRBV6-2 or TRBV6-3 and TRBJ2-7. The CDR3 is made up of 14 amino acids. Germline CDR1 and CDR2: MNHEY and SVGEGT. Here the CDR3 reads CASSYDRIFHEQYF.

This chain uses TRBV5-1 with TRBJ2-5. Germline CDR1 and CDR2: SGHRS and YFSETQ. The CDR3 extends over 13 amino acids. This CDR3 reads CASSMTVQETQYF. Drawing the rest from reference TRBV5-1 and TRBJ2-5, the complete variable domain is KAGVTQTPRYLIKTRGQQVTLSCSPISGHRSVSWYQQTPGQGLQFLFEYFSETQRNKGNFPGRFSGRQFSNSRSEMNVSTLELGDSALYLCASSMTVQETQYFGPGTRLLVL.

The chain uses TRBV25-1 and TRBJ2-5; TCRdb's D call, TRBD1, is unchecked because there is no DNA. The CDR3 runs to 14 residues. Germline-derived CDR1 and CDR2 are MGHDK and SYGVNS. CDR3 sequence reads: CATQKGGDWETQYF.

J is TRBJ2-3 and V is TRBV14. Germline V CDR1 and CDR2: SGHDN, FVKESK. The length of the CDR3 is 16 residues. This CDR3 is CASSPLLVWKGDTQYF.

This chain connects TRBV19 to TRBJ1-1; the TCRdb D gene call, TRBD1, has no DNA to confirm it. The CDR3 consists of 12 residues. CDR1 and CDR2 from the germline V gene are LNHDA and SQIVND (reference sequence). CDR3 region: CASSYRDTEAFF.

The chain is built from TRBV5-1 and TRBJ1-1; the TRBD1 assignment by TCRdb is unverifiable without DNA. CDR3 size: 19 residues. CDR1 SGHRS and CDR2 YFSETQ come from the germline V gene. CDR3: CASSRLIGTGGAGNTEAFF.